Below are 25 T cell receptor beta chains sequenced from a single sample in a study of blood T cell repertoires in COVID-19. Some clones are missing from TCRdb's copy, which holds only in-frame ones; the method was immunoSEQ multiplex PCR. The sample shows about 200,000 clones, roughly 89% of them seen only once. The sequenced material came from PBMCs or T cells enriched from blood (not recorded which). The receptors originated from a woman aged 25 to 39 with acute COVID-19.

V and J are TRBV7-2 and TRBJ1-2; TRBD1 is a possible D gene (6 bases). V lost 5 bases and J lost 4, with 20 bases in between. CDR1 SGHTA and CDR2 FQGNSA come from the germline V gene. The CDR3 has 16 residues. The CDR3 coding sequence is TGTGCCAGCAGCCCGAGCATGGCAGGGGATTTCTATGGCTACACCTTC. It yields the protein CASSPSMAGDFYGYTF.

CDR3 in DNA: TGTGCCAGCAGCCAAGACAGGGATAATGAGCAGTTCTTC. This encodes CASSQDRDNEQFF. The rearrangement links TRBV7-7 to TRBJ2-1, with 7 bases fitting TRBD1. Looked up from germline, CDR1 is SSHAT and CDR2 is FNYEAQ (reference sequence). V shed 5 bases and J 7 bases; nucleotides not matched to a gene: 5. This CDR3 contains 13 residues.

The chain is built from TRBV7-3 and TRBJ1-1; D unclear. Looked up from germline, CDR1 is SGHTA and CDR2 is FQGTGA. With 2 bases removed from V and 1 base from J, the gap between germline ends came to 5 bases. The CDR3 loop spans 13 amino acids. CDR3 bases: TGTGCCAGCAGCTTATCCGGGAACACTGAAGCTTTCTTT. Protein sequence: CASSLSGNTEAFF.

The chain combines TRBV9 with TRBJ2-7, with 8 nucleotides matching TRBD1. V lost 0 bases to trimming and J lost 0 bases; unmatched junction nucleotides: 2. CDR1 SGDLS and CDR2 YYNGEE come from the germline V gene. CDR3 length: 15 residues. CDR3 sequence reads: CASSVGQGASYEQYF. CDR3 coding DNA: TGTGCCAGCAGCGTAGGGCAGGGGGCCTCCTACGAGCAGTACTTC. Full variable domain (missing parts from reference TRBV9 and TRBJ2-7): DSGVTQTPKHLITATGQRVTLRCSPRSGDLSVYWYQQSLDQGLQFLIQYYNGEERAKGNILERFSAQQFPDLHSELNLSSLELGDSALYFCASSVGQGASYEQYFGPGTRLTVT.

This clone has a count of ten or more. This chain uses TRBV10-3 with TRBJ1-2; D gene uncertain. Trimming took 8 bases from V and 6 from J, leaving 10 bases between them. This CDR3 comprises 11 residues. Looked up from germline, CDR1 is ENHRY and CDR2 is SYGVKD. The CDR3 is CAIGGSDGYTF. In nucleotides, the CDR3 is TGTGCCATCGGAGGATCGGATGGCTACACCTTC.

This chain uses TRBV7-2 with TRBJ1-1; 8 bases agree with TRBD1. The CDR3 loop spans 14 amino acids. V was clipped by 1 base and J by 6 bases; unmatched bases: 4. Germline V gene data show CDR1 as SGHTA and CDR2 as FQGNSA. The CDR3 DNA reads as TGTGCCAGCAGCTTAGGGGTACAGGGGGCTGAAGCTTTCTTT. Its protein is CASSLGVQGAEAFF. Looking up the rest from reference TRBV7-2 and TRBJ1-1 gives the full variable domain: GAGVSQSPSNKVTEKGKDVELRCDPISGHTALYWYRQSLGQGLEFLIYFQGNSAPDKSGLPSDRFSAERTGGSVSTLTIQRTQQEDSAVYLCASSLGVQGAEAFFGQGTRLTVV.

The J gene is TRBJ1-1, the V gene TRBV29-1; D is ambiguous. The CDR3 consists of 12 residues. The ends were cut back, 4 bases at V and 6 bases at J, with 12 bases in the middle. Germline lookup yields CDR1 SQVTM and CDR2 ANQGSEA. Written as DNA, the CDR3 is TGCAGCGTTGGGGAGGGTTCAGCTGAAGCTTTCTTT. As protein: CSVGEGSAEAFF.

CDR3 in DNA: TGTGCCAGCAGCTTAGCCACGGATGGCTACACCTTC. This translates into CASSLATDGYTF. This chain joins TRBV7-2 and TRBJ1-2; D not certain. V was trimmed by 0 bases and J by 6 bases, leaving 5 bases between them. The germline CDR1 and CDR2 sequences are SGHTA and FQGNSA. The CDR3 covers 12 residues.

V gene TRBV5-6 combines with J gene TRBJ2-2, with D uncertain. V was cut by 2 bases and J by 6 bases, with 17 bases left in between. Germline CDR1 and CDR2: SGHDT and YYEEEE. The CDR3 totals 16 residues. The CDR3 sequence is CASSFGTEVLSGELFF. CDR3 DNA: TGTGCCAGCAGCTTTGGTACAGAAGTTCTGTCCGGGGAGCTGTTTTTT. The complete variable domain, with remaining parts taken from reference TRBV5-6 and TRBJ2-2, reads DAGVTQSPTHLIKTRGQQVTLRCSPKSGHDTVSWYQQALGQGPQFIFQYYEEEERQRGNFPDRFSGHQFPNYSSELNVNALLLGDSALYLCASSFGTEVLSGELFFGEGSRLTVL.

The rearrangement joins TRBV6-5 to TRBJ2-2, with 9 bases identical to TRBD1. CDR1 is MNHEY and CDR2 is SVGAGI in the germline V gene. The CDR3 contains 14 residues. Losses at the gene ends were 7 bases for V and 3 bases for J; bases not matched to a gene: 3. For the CDR3, the DNA is TGTGCCAGCAAGACAGGGGGGCACACCGGGGAGCTGTTTTTT. Protein product: CASKTGGHTGELFF.

The rearrangement links TRBV10-3 to TRBJ1-6; no clear D gene. Germline CDR1 and CDR2: ENHRY and SYGVKD. CDR3 length: 14 amino acids. V gave up 4 bases and J gave up 10 bases, with 14 bases separating them. The CDR3 here is CAISGERNGSPLHF. The DNA for the CDR3 is TGTGCCATCAGTGGCGAGCGAAACGGCTCACCCCTCCACTTT.

CDR3 protein: CASSYSAPVNGGYTF. Written as DNA, the CDR3 is TGTGCCAGCAGTTATTCCGCCCCCGTAAACGGTGGCTACACCTTC. The rearrangement links TRBV6-5 to TRBJ1-2; D ambiguous. CDR1 is MNHEY and CDR2 is SVGAGI in the germline V gene. The CDR3 contains 15 residues. Trimming cost V 3 bases and J 7 bases, with 18 bases left between them.

The CDR3 is CASSQGTSGGADTQYF. The DNA of the CDR3 is TGTGCCAGCAGTCAAGGAACTAGCGGGGGGGCAGATACGCAGTATTTT. V gene TRBV25-1 combines with J gene TRBJ2-3; 13 bases are shared with TRBD2. The CDR3 consists of 16 residues. V lost 5 bases and J lost 4; bases outside the gene matches: 6. Germline V gene sequence: CDR1 MGHDK, CDR2 SYGVNS. The complete variable domain, with remaining parts taken from reference TRBV25-1 and TRBJ2-3, reads EADIYQTPRYLVIGTGKKITLECSQTMGHDKMYWYQQDPGMELHLIHYSYGVNSTEKGDLSSESTVSRIRTEHFPLTLESARPSHTSQYLCASSQGTSGGADTQYFGPGTRLTVL.

The chain is built from TRBV27 and TRBJ2-7; 9 positions agree with TRBD1. After removal of 6 bases from V and 4 bases from J, the junction contained 7 bases not matched to a gene. CDR1 is MNHEY and CDR2 is SMNVEV in the germline V gene (reference sequence). This CDR3 region has 14 residues. CDR3 bases: TGTGCCAGCAGCCGAGACAGGGGGACTTACGAGCAGTACTTC. Amino acid sequence: CASSRDRGTYEQYF.

The sample holds a few counts of this clone. This chain uses TRBV7-2 with TRBJ1-5, with TRBD1 matching over 7 bases. The CDR3 is made up of 17 amino acids. V lost 2 bases, J lost 1 base, and 8 bases stayed unmatched. Looked up from germline, CDR1 is SGHTA and CDR2 is FQGNSA. The CDR3 loop reads CASSLTSGGGSNQPQHF. DNA for the CDR3: TGTGCCAGCAGCTTAACTTCAGGGGGTGGGAGCAATCAGCCCCAGCATTTT.

This chain connects TRBV30 to TRBJ2-7, with D unresolved. In germline, CDR1 is GTSNPN, CDR2 SVGIG (reference sequence). The ends were cut back, 2 bases at V and 6 bases at J, with 11 bases in the middle. The CDR3 totals 12 residues. The DNA of the CDR3 is TGTGCCTGGAGTCCGACTTCGGGCGAGCAGTACTTC. Amino acid sequence: CAWSPTSGEQYF.

This rearrangement joins TRBV12-3 or TRBV12-4 to TRBJ1-1, with D uncertain. The V and J ends lost 5 bases and 4 bases respectively, with 8 bases between them. The CDR3 spans 12 residues. CDR3 loop: CASSQTGTEAFF. The CDR3 coding sequence is TGTGCCAGCAGTCAAACCGGCACTGAAGCTTTCTTT.

The chain recombines TRBV9 with TRBJ2-7; D call uncertain. V was clipped by 0 bases and J by 4 bases, with 8 bases between them. The CDR3 runs 13 residues. Germline V gene lookup returns CDR1 SGDLS and CDR2 YYNGEE. The CDR3 region has the DNA TGTGCCAGCAGCGTAGGTTCCACTTACGAGCAGTACTTC. The encoded protein is CASSVGSTYEQYF.

This clone was seen once. The chain combines TRBV6-5 with TRBJ1-1, with D uncertain. CDR1 is MNHEY and CDR2 is SVGAGI in the germline V gene. Trimming pared 2 bases from V and 4 bases from J, leaving 11 bases between. CDR3 length: 14 residues. The CDR3 sequence: CASSYQVEGTEAFF. CDR3 DNA sequence: TGTGCCAGCAGTTACCAGGTCGAGGGCACTGAAGCTTTCTTT.

The CDR3 nucleotides read TGTGCCAGCAGTTTCCGGGGGGCCCACTACGAGCAGTACTTC. Amino acids: CASSFRGAHYEQYF. The chain combines TRBV28 with TRBJ2-7; D is perhaps TRBD2 (7 bases). Trimming removed 3 bases from V and 3 bases from J, with 12 bases in between. The length of the CDR3 is 14 residues. CDR1 and CDR2 from the germline V gene are MDHEN and SYDVKM. The variable domain in full, completed from reference TRBV28 and TRBJ2-7, reads DVKVTQSSRYLVKRTGEKVFLECVQDMDHENMFWYRQDPGLGLRLIYFSYDVKMKEKGDIPEGYSVSREKKERFSLILESASTNQTSMYLCASSFRGAHYEQYFGPGTRLTVT.

J is TRBJ2-1 and V is TRBV6-5, with 7 bases aligning to TRBD2. The CDR3 runs 16 residues. Germline-derived CDR1 and CDR2 are MNHEY and SVGAGI. The ends lost 2 bases at V and 4 bases at J; junction bases unmatched: 8. The CDR3 here is CASSYGRLAVYNEQFF. DNA for the CDR3: TGTGCCAGCAGTTACGGCCGACTAGCCGTATACAATGAGCAGTTCTTC.

The rearrangement joins TRBV6-5 to TRBJ1-2, with 7 bases identical to TRBD1. V shed 8 bases, J shed 2 bases, and the junction held 11 bases outside the gene matches. The CDR3 spans 15 residues. Germline lookup yields CDR1 MNHEY and CDR2 SVGAGI. The CDR3: CASYPPSQGNYGYTF. Written as DNA, the CDR3 is TGTGCCAGCTACCCCCCTTCACAGGGGAACTATGGCTACACCTTC.

J is TRBJ2-1 and V is TRBV19; TRBD1 agrees at 8 bases. After removal of 3 bases from V and 2 bases from J, the junction contained 6 bases not matched to a gene. The CDR3 is 16 amino acids. The germline gives CDR1 LNHDA, CDR2 SQIVND (reference sequence). CDR3 region: CASSIPPQGAYNEQFF. In DNA form, the CDR3 reads TGTGCCAGTAGTATTCCGCCACAGGGGGCCTACAATGAGCAGTTCTTC.

The V call is TRBV5-1, the J call TRBJ1-1; D possibly corresponds to TRBD1 (5 bases). Germline V gene lookup returns CDR1 SGHRS and CDR2 YFSETQ. The CDR3 is 15 residues long. V was shortened by 0 bases and J by 1 base, with 10 bases between the two germline ends. CDR3 residues: CASSLAAGKNTEAFF. CDR3 in DNA: TGCGCCAGCAGCTTGGCCGCAGGGAAGAACACTGAAGCTTTCTTT.

The rearrangement uses TRBV4-3 and TRBJ2-5, with D possibly being TRBD2 (5 bases). The CDR3 contains 15 residues. Germline CDR1 LGHNA, CDR2 YSLEER. Trimming cost V 0 bases and J 5 bases, with 13 bases left between them. In DNA form, the CDR3 reads TGCGCCAGCAGCCAAGATACGGTTGGCGGGGAGACCCAGTACTTC. Translated: CASSQDTVGGETQYF.